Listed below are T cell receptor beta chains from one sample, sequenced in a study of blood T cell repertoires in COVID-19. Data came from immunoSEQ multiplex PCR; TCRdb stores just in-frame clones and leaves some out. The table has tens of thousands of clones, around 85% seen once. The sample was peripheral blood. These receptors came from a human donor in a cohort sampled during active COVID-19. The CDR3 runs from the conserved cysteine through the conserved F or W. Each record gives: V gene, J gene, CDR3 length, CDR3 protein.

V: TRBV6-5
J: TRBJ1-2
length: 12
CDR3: CASRPGNYGYTF

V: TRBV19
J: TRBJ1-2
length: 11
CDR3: CASRLYYGYTF

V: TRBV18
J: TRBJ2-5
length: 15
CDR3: CASSERLAPQETQYF

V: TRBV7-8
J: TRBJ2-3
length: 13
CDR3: CASSPGVLDTQYF

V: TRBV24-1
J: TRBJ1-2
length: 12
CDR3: CATSDTQYGYTF

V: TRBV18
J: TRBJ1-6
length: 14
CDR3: CASSPGGDDGPLHF

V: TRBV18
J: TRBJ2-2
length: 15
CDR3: CASSPRLAGTGELFF

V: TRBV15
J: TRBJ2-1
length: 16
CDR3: CATSRDRLHSYNEQFF

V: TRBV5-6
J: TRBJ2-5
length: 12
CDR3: CASSGTGETQYF

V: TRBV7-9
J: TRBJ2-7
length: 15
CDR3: CASSLGAAGDYEQYF

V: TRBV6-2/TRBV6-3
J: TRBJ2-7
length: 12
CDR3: CASSYVGGEQYF

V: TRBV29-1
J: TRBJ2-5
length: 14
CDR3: CSVERRDHKETQYF

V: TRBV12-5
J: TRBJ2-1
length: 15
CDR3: CASGTGTSGGREQFF

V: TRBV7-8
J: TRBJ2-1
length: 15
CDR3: CASSPRQVTYNEQFF

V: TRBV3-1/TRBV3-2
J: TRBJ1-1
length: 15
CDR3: CASSLFRGQGAEAFF

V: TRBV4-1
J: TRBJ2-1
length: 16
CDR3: CASSRQIRGSGNEQFF

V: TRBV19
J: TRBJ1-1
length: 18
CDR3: CASTPSRDRVFMNTEAFF

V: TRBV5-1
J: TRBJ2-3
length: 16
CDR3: CASSLGLLAVEDTQYF

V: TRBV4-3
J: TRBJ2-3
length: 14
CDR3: CASSQDWGGDTQYF

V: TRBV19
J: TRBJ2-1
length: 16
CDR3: CASSMGTGEQGNEQFF

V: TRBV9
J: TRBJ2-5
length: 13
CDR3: CASSVVSGGAQYF

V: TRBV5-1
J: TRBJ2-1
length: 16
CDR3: CASSLGRAGAANEQFF

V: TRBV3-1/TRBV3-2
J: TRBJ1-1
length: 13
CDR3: CASSQDQGGTAFF

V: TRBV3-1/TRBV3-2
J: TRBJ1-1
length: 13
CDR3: CASSPPTRAEAFF

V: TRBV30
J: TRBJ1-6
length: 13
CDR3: CAWGGINNSPLHF

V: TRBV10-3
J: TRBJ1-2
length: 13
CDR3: CAIGKGEIGGYTF

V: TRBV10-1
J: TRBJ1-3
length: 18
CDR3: CASRATGKGRYSGNTIYF

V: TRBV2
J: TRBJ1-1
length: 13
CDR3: CASSQDSNTEAFF

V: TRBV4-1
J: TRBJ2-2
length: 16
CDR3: CASSQGLASVTGELFF

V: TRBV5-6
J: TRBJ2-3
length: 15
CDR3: CASSLEGALTDTQYF

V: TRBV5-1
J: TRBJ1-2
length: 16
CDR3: CASSFLGKETNYGYTF

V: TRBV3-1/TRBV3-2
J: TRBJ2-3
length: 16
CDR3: CASSQRGGGAQDTQYF

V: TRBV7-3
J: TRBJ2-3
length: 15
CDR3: CASSSQTGPTDTQYF

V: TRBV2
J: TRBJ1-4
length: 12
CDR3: CASRMDSLKLFF

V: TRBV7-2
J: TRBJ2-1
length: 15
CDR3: CASSLAGETYNEQFF

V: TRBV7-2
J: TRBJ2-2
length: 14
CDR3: CASSLNNVAGELFF

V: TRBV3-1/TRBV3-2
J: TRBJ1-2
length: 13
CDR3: CASSQTGDYGYTF

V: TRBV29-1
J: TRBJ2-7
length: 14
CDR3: CSPPQRGGPYEQYF

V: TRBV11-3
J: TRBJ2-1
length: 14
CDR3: CASSWSGDYNEQFF

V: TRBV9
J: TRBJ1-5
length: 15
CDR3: CASSVRGRSNQPQHF

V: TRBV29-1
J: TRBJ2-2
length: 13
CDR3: CSAIGSFTGELFF

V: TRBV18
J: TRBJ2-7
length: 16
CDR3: CASSQSLAGTPYEQYF

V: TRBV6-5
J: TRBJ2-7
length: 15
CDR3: CASREDRGPTYEQYF

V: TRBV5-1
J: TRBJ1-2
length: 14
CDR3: CASSPDRSGGGYTF

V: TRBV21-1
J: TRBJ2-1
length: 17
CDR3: CASSKGLAGGRYNEQFF